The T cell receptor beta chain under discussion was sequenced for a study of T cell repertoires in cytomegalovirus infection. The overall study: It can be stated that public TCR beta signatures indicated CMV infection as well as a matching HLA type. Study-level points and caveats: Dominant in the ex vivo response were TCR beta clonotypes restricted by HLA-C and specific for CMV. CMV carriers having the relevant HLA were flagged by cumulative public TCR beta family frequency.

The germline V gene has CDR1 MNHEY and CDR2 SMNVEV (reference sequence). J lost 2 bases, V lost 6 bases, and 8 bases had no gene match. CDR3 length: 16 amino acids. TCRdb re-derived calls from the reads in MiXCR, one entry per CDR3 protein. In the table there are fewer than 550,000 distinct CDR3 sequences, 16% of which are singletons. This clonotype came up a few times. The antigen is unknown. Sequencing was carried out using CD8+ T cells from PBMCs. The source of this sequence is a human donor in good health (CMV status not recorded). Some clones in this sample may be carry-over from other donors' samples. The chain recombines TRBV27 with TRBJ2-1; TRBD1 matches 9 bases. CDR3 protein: CASRRQGVSPYNEQFF. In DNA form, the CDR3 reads TGTGCCAGCAGACGACAGGGGGTTTCCCCCTACAATGAGCAGTTCTTC.